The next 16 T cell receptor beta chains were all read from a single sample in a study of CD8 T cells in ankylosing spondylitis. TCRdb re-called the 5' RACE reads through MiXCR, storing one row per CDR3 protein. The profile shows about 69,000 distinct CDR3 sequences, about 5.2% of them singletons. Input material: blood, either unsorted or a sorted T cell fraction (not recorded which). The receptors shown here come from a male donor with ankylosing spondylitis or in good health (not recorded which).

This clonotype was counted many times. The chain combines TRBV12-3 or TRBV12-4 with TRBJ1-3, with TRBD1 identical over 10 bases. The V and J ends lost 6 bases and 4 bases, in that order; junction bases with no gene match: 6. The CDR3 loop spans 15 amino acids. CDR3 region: CASSSGTGAGNTIYF. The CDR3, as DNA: TGTGCCAGCAGCTCCGGGACAGGGGCCGGAAACACCATATATTTT.

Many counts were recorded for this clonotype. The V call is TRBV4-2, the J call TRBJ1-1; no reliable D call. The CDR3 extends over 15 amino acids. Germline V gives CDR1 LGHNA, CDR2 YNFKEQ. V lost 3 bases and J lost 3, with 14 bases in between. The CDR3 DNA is TGTGCCAGCAGCCACCCCCCCCCGGGTTACACTGAAGCTTTCTTT. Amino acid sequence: CASSHPPPGYTEAFF.

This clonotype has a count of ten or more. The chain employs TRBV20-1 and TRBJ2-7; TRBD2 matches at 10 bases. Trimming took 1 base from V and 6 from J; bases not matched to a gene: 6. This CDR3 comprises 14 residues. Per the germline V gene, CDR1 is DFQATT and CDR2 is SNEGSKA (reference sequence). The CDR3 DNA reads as TGCAGTGCTAGAGTGAGGGGACTAGCGAGCGAGCAGTACTTC. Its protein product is CSARVRGLASEQYF.

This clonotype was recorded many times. This CDR3 is CGVQGGGNTIYF. Written as DNA, the CDR3 is TGTGGGGTACAGGGAGGTGGAAACACCATATATTTT. This sequence joins TRBV7-7 and TRBJ1-3; D is possibly TRBD1 (6 bases). The V gene's germline CDR1 is SSHAT and CDR2 FNYEAQ (reference sequence). The CDR3 loop spans 12 amino acids.

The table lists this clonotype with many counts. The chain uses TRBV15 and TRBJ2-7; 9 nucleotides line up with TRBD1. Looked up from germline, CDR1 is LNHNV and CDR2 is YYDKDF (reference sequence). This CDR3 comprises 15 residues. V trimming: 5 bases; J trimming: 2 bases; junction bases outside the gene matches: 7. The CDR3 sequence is CATSRRTGVTYEQYF. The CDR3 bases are TGTGCCACCAGCCGTAGGACAGGGGTTACCTACGAGCAGTACTTC.

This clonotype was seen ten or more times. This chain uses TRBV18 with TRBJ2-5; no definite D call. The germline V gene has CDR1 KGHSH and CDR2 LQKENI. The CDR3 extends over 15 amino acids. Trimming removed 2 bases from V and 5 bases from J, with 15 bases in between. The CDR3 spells CASSPGPSSGETQYF. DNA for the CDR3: TGTGCCAGCTCACCAGGACCCTCCTCCGGGGAGACCCAGTACTTC.

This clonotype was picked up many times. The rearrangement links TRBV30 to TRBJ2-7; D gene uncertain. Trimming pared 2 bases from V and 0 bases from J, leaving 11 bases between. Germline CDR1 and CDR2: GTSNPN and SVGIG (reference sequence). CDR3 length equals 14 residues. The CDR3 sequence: CAWSKTTGSYEQYF. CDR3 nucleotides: TGTGCCTGGAGTAAAACAACGGGCTCCTACGAGCAGTACTTC.

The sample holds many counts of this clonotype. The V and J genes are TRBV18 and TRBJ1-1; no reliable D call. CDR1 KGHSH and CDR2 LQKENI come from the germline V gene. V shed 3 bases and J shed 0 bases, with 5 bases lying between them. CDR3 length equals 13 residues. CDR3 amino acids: CASSPGLNTEAFF. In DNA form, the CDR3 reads TGTGCCAGCTCACCGGGGTTGAACACTGAAGCTTTCTTT.

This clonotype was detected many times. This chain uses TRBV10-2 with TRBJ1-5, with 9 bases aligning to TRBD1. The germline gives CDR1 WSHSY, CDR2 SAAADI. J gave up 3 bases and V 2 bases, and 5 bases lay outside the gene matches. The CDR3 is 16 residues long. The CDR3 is CASSEGTGSFNQPQHF. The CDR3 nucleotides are TGCGCCAGCAGTGAGGGGACAGGGAGCTTCAATCAGCCCCAGCATTTT.

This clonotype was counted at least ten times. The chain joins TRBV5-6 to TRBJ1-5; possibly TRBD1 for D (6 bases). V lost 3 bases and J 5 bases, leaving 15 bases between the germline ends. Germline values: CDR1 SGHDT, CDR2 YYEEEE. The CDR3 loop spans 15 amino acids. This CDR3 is CASSWGQSPYQPQHF. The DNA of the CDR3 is TGTGCCAGCAGCTGGGGACAAAGCCCTTATCAGCCCCAGCATTTT. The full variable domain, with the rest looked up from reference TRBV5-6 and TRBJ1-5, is DAGVTQSPTHLIKTRGQQVTLRCSPKSGHDTVSWYQQALGQGPQFIFQYYEEEERQRGNFPDRFSGHQFPNYSSELNVNALLLGDSALYLCASSWGQSPYQPQHFGDGTRLSIL.

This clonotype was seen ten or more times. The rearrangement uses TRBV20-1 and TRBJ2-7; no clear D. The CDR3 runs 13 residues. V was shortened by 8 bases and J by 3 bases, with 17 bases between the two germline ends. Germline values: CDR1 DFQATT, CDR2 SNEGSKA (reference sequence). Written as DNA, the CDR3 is TGCAGTAACCAGGTGAAGGATCTCTACGAGCAGTACTTC. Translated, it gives CSNQVKDLYEQYF.

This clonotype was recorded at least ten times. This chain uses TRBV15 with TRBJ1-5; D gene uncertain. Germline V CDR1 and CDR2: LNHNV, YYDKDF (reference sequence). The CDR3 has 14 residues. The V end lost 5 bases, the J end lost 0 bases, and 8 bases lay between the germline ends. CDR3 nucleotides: TGTGCCACCAGCGGATGGGATAGCAATCAGCCCCAGCATTTT. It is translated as CATSGWDSNQPQHF.

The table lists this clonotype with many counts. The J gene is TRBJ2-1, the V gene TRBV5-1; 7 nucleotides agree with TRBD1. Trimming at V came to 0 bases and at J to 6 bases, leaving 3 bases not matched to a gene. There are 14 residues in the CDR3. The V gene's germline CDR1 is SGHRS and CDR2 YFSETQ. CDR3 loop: CASSLAPGGNEQFF. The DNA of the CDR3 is TGCGCCAGCAGCTTGGCTCCAGGGGGCAATGAGCAGTTCTTC.

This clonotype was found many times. The CDR3 protein is CASSSTGTTYNEQFF. In DNA form, the CDR3 reads TGTGCCAGCAGCTCCACCGGGACAACCTACAATGAGCAGTTCTTC. This chain joins TRBV11-1 and TRBJ2-1, with D maybe TRBD1 (6 bases). In germline, CDR1 is SGHAT, CDR2 FQDESV (reference sequence). The CDR3 covers 15 residues. V shed 4 bases and J shed 2 bases, with 12 bases lying between them. The full variable domain, its missing parts supplied by reference TRBV11-1 and TRBJ2-1, is EAEVAQSPRYKITEKSQAVAFWCDPISGHATLYWYRQILGQGPELLVQFQDESVVDDSQLPKDRFSAERLKGVDSTLKIQPAELGDSAMYLCASSSTGTTYNEQFFGPGTRLTVL.

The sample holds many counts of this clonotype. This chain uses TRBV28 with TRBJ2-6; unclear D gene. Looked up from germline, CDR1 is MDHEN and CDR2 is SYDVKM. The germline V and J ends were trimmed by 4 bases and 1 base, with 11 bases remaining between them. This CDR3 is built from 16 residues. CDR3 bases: TGTGCCAGCAGTTCAAGAATTCCGTCTGGGGCCAACGTCCTGACTTTC. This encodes CASSSRIPSGANVLTF.

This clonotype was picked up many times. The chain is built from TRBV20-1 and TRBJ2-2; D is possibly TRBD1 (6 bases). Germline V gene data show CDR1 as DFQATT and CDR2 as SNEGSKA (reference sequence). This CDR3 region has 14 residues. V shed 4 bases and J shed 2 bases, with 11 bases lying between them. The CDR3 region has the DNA TGCAGTGCTAAACCGGACAGAAACACCGGGGAGCTGTTTTTT. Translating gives CSAKPDRNTGELFF.